This T cell receptor beta chain was captured by sequencing in a study of cytomegalovirus exposure and HLA in healthy donors (dated by TCRdb to the late 2010s). Background on the whole study: According to an earlier analysis of 550 to 750 of the donors, 150 million to 200 million T cells yielded 95 million to 140 million unique TCR beta sequences and approximately 280 Gb of sequence data. Around 320 gigabases of sequencing data and around 87 million unique TCR sequences were included in an early release covering about 600 HLA-typed donors. Of the 300 to 450 genotyped donors, roughly 80% were placed in the genetic ancestry cluster associated with self-reported Caucasian donors. The study aimed to test whether signatures of past pathogen exposure could be identified by cataloging public T cell receptors. The study profiled the T cell repertoires of hundreds of subjects by immunosequencing and related them to cytomegalovirus serostatus. In addition to the first cohort of around 670 subjects, a separate validation cohort of 100 to 150 different subjects was used. To predict cytomegalovirus infection status, the study brought together high-throughput TCR immunosequencing, statistical association of individual TCRs with disease status, and machine learning. A later analysis re-examined previously published TCR beta repertoires from roughly 650 donors and added high-resolution HLA genotyping to investigate patterns of TCR occurrence. In the later analysis, no new phenotypic data were used to find candidate immune exposures; instead, reliance was placed on TCR beta sequences and their occurrence across donors. To decide whether each TCR beta V gene segment behaved as functional or pseudogenic, an earlier analysis of approximately 590 of the donors relied on high-throughput TCR beta sequencing. Donor age, sex, ethnicity and CMV serostatus were collected together with the repertoire data. A later genetic analysis took genome-wide SNP genotypes for about 55% of the roughly 700 donors and used that subset as a discovery cohort. Every discovery cohort repertoire had been produced on one sequencing platform. Both class I and class II loci were covered by HLA typing, at four-digit resolution. Typing coverage differed by locus: A, B, C, DRB1 and DQB1 were typed in roughly 629-640 donors, DQA1 in about 560, DPA1 in approximately 610, and DPB1 in 450 to 480. About five DR-DQ haplotypes were treated as single units for association and clustering because of strong linkage in the cohort. Across around 400 genotyped donors of the cohort, an average of approximately 240,000 unique TCR beta nucleotide sequences per donor were sequenced, and roughly 18% of those sequences were non-productive.

Cut back by 5 bases and 2 bases, the V and J ends lie 13 bases apart. The CDR3 measures 14 amino acids from cysteine to phenylalanine. Solely the CDR3 DNA is kept, with 42 bases framed from the first base. The germline V gene (reference sequence) supplies CDR1 MNHEY and CDR2 SMNVEV. Notes on this clone: Its antigen remains undetermined. No base qualities exist here, and no much larger clone lies one base off it.

Points the paper makes about the study in general: A further reported finding was that TCR beta sequences accurately predicted the HLA-A and HLA-B alleles for most subjects in the first cohort. Across donors, most TCR sequences were observed very rarely, whereas some public TCRs were present in many individuals. Compared with equally common non-associated chains, HLA-associated TCR beta chains in a later analysis were more clonally expanded and had lower generation probabilities. In a later analysis, TCR association rates were found to vary across HLA loci, with the most associated TCRs seen for DRB1 alleles and the fewest for HLA-C alleles. A later analysis associated 15,000 or so TCR beta sequences with specific HLA alleles at a false discovery rate of 0.05. Compared with the approximately 700-donor mean, donors in an Asian-associated ancestry cluster had fewer N-insertions in productive TCRs, according to a later genetic analysis. Some IMGT-functional V segments, including TRBV6-2 and TRBV6-3, could not be distinguished by the 87-base-pair reads and were therefore excluded. Only TCR beta chains were sequenced in this cohort, and the absence of alpha or paired-chain data limited detectable features. According to a later analysis, parvovirus B19, influenza, CMV and Epstein-Barr virus appeared linked to several top co-occurrence clusters. Strong co-occurrence of HLA alleles, especially DR and DQ, made assigning TCR associations to individual alleles difficult. Sequencing depth was assumed to be roughly uniform across donors in the presence/absence analyses, though that assumption may not hold. In vitro tests confirmed that three of the cytomegalovirus-associated TCR beta chains recognize cytomegalovirus antigens. The study gave a list of around 170 TCR beta chains associated with cytomegalovirus. A later genetic analysis associated a missense DCLRE1C variant with V-gene and J-gene trimming of TCR beta chains, and an independent cohort replicated the association. In an earlier analysis of around 600 of the donors, most TCR beta V segments appeared in productive rearrangements about 87% or about 30% of the time, broadly matching IMGT annotations. Immune exposure information for the cohort was limited to CMV serostatus. A cluster of highly shared sequence variants was judged likely to represent a technical artifact of the sequencing pipeline. Linkage disequilibrium might explain the correlated functional status among segregating V segments, but an unknown experimental factor could not be ruled out. Because some donors lacked HLA typing at each locus, the association tests relied only on the typed subset. Fewer than 20 rarely observed V segments, including chromosome 9 orphons, were excluded from the earlier analysis of a few hundred of the donors because counts were too low. In a later analysis, most CMV-associated TCR beta chains were found to appear HLA-restricted, with HLA associations seemingly driven largely by CMV exposure. Cytomegalovirus status was reported to be diagnosed by the classifier with high specificity and sensitivity in both the original and validation cohorts. The authors suggested that the approach could potentially be extended to other disease states and immunological phenotypes.

In total, roughly 670 healthy bone marrow donors made up the cohort. All cohort members were sampled while nominally healthy, although unrecorded immune exposures were likely present. The donor was CMV seronegative and belonged to the group of 352 seronegative cohort members. A peripheral blood sample was provided by each donor, and peripheral blood mononuclear cells were used for TCR beta sequencing. Genomic DNA extraction from the blood cell samples was performed with the Qiagen DNeasy Blood Extraction Kit. Library generation was performed with the immunoSEQ multiplex PCR assay. A mixture of 60 forward primers for TCR Vbeta segments and 13 reverse primers for TCR Jbeta segments was used in the multiplex PCR. Amplification of the CDR3 region of rearranged TCR beta genes was performed with a multiplex PCR assay on genomic DNA. Amplified TCR beta libraries were sequenced as 87-base-pair reads on the Illumina HiSeq System. The original methods were these. Across the roughly 670 repertoires, a later analysis counted 80 million or so unique TCR beta chains, 8.5 million to 12 million of which were shared by at least two donors. A nearest-neighbor algorithm error-corrected the raw reads and collapsed the reads into unique sequences, merging closely related sequences to remove PCR and sequencing errors. Alignment of CDR3 sequences to IMGT reference sequences was used to assign V, D and J gene segments. For a sequence to be retained, a match of at least six nucleotides to both a V gene segment and a J gene segment was required. A rearrangement counted as productive if the CDR3 had no stop codons and remained in frame with V and J, and every other rearrangement counted as non-productive. CDR3 was defined by IMGT convention, running from the second conserved V-encoded cysteine to the conserved J-encoded phenylalanine. In an earlier analysis of around 640 of the donors, sequences lacking an unambiguous match to a single V gene segment were excluded. In an earlier analysis of roughly 600 of the donors, a V segment was called functional when productive rearrangements were above 56.7%, and segregating when the standard deviation between donors exceeded 5%. A statistical classification framework was developed to diagnose cytomegalovirus status using the catalog of TCR beta chain sequences. A later analysis assigned V and J genes by comparing TCR nucleotide sequences with IMGT/GENE-DB human TR gene sequences. Using the TCRdist pipeline, a later analysis assigned CDR3 sequences along with most-parsimonious VDJ recombination scenarios. In a later analysis, each TCR beta chain was defined by its CDR3 amino acid sequence together with its V-gene family, and reads without a unique V-gene family were excluded. As a way to deal with suspected cross-contamination and a sequencing artifact, a later analysis dropped 500 to 700 nucleotide sequences that were highly shared and had low generation probability. In a later analysis, a clonal expansion index was calculated for each public chain from normalized within-repertoire ranks of inferred template counts. A later analysis computed generation probabilities with a VDJ recombination model fitted to out-of-frame rearrangements, and checked the results against IGoR. In a later analysis, TCR-TCR, TCR-HLA and TCR-CMV co-occurrence was scored with hypergeometric tests, and a repertoire-size bias correction was applied to TCR pairs. In a later analysis, false discovery rates were estimated by permuting HLA or CMV assignments 20 times. In a later analysis, co-occurring TCRs were grouped with DBSCAN, and TCRdist sequence similarity was added when clustering was performed within HLA-allele-positive subsets. Co-occurrence clustering excluded repertoires with fewer than 30,000 or more than 120,000 public chains, plus five with anomalous nucleotide sharing. TCRdb's version of the immuneACCESS table is confined to in-frame rearrangements and falls short of the full clone set. An unresolved V gene accounts for under half of the shortfall where checked; the remainder is of unknown origin. D and trimming come from the DNA, and the V and J calls and clone size come from that table. The sample records 170,000 or so clones, 75% to 90% of which are singletons. The top ten clones comprise under 0.8% of the sample.

This TCR came from a boy between 10 and 17 years old in good health and CMV-seronegative. The source material was PBMCs. The chain joins TRBV27 to TRBJ2-7, with TRBD1 as a weak D call on 5 bases. The CDR3 amino acid sequence is: CASSLQGTTYEQYF. DNA sequence: TGTGCCAGCAGTCTTCAGGGCACAACCTACGAGCAGTACTTC.